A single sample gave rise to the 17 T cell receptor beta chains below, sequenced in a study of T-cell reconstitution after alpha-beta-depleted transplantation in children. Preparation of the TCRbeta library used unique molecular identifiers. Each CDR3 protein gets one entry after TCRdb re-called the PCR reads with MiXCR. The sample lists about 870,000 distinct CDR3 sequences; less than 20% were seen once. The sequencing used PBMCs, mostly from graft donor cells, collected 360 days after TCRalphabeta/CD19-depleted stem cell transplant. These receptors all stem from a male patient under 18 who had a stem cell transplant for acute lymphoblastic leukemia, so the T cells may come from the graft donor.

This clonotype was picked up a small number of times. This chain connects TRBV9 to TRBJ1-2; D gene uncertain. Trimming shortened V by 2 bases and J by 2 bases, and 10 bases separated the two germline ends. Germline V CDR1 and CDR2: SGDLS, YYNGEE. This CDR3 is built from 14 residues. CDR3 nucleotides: TGTGCCAGCAGCGTCCAGACAAGGAACTATGGCTACACCTTC. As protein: CASSVQTRNYGYTF.

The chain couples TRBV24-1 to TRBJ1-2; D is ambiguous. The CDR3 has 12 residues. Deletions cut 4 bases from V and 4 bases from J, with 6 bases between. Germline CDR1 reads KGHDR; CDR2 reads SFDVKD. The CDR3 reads CATSDRGYGYTF. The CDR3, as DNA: TGTGCCACCAGTGACCGGGGCTATGGCTACACCTTC.

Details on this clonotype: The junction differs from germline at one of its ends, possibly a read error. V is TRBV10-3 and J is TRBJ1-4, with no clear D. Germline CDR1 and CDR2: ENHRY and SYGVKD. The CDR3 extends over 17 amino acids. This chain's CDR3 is CAISDVSPFATNEKLCF. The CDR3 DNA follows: TGTGCCATCAGTGATGTCAGCCCTTTCGCAACTAATGAAAAACTGTGTTTT.

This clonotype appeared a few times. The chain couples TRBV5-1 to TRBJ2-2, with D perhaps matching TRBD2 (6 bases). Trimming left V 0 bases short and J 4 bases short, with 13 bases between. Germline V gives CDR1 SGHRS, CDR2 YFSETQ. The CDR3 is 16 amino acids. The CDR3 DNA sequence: TGCGCCAGCAGCTTGGATACAGGACTATCCACCGGGGAGCTGTTTTTT. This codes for CASSLDTGLSTGELFF. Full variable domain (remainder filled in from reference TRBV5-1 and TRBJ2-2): KAGVTQTPRYLIKTRGQQVTLSCSPISGHRSVSWYQQTPGQGLQFLFEYFSETQRNKGNFPGRFSGRQFSNSRSEMNVSTLELGDSALYLCASSLDTGLSTGELFFGEGSRLTVL.

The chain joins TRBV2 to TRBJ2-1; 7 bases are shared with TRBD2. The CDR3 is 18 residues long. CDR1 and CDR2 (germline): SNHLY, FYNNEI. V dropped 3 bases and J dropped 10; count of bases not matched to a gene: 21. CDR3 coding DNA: TGTGCCAGCAGTGAGGGGAGCGTTTGGTCCCGACTGGGAGGGGAGCAGTTCTTC. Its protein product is CASSEGSVWSRLGGEQFF.

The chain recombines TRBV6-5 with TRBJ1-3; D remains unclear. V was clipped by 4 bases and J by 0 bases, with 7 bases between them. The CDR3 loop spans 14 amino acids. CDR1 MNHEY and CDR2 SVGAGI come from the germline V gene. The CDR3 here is CASSWANSGNTIYF. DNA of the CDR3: TGTGCCAGCAGTTGGGCTAACTCTGGAAACACCATATATTTT.

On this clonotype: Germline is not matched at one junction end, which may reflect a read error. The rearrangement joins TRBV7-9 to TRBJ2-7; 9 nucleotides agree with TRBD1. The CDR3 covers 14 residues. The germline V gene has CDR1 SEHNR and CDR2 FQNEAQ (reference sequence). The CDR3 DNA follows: TGTGCCAGCAGCTTCGGGACAGGGTCCTCCGAGCAGTACTTC. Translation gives CASSFGTGSSEQYF. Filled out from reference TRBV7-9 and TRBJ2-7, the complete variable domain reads DTGVSQNPRHKITKRGQNVTFRCDPISEHNRLYWYRQTLGQGPEFLTYFQNEAQLEKSRLLSDRFSAERPKGSFSTLEIQRTEQGDSAMYLCASSFGTGSSEQYFGPGTRLTVT.

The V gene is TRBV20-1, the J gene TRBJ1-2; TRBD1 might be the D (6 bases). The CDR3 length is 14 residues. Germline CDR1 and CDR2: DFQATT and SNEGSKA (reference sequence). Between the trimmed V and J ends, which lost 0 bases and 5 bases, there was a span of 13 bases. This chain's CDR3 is CSARDRQALYGYTF. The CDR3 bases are TGCAGTGCTAGAGATCGACAGGCCCTTTATGGCTACACCTTC.

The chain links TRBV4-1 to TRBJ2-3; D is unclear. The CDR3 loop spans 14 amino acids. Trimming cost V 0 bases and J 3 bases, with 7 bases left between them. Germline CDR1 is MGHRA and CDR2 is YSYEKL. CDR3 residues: CASSQDVVTDTQYF. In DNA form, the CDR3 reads TGCGCCAGCAGCCAAGATGTGGTTACAGATACGCAGTATTTT.

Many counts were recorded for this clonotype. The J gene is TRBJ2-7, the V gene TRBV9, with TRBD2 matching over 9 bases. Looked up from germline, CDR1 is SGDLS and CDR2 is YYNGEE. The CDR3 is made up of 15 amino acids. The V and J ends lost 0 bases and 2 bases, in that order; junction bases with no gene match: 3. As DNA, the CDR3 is TGTGCCAGCAGCGTAGTTCCTAGCGGGGCCTACGAGCAGTACTTC. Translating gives CASSVVPSGAYEQYF.

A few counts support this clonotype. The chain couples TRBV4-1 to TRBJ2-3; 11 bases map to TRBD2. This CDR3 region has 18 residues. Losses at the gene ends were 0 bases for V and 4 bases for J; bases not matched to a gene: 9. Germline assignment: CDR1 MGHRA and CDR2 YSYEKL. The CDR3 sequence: CASSQDRASGRKADTQYF. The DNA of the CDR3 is TGCGCCAGCAGCCAAGATAGGGCTAGCGGGAGGAAGGCAGATACGCAGTATTTT.

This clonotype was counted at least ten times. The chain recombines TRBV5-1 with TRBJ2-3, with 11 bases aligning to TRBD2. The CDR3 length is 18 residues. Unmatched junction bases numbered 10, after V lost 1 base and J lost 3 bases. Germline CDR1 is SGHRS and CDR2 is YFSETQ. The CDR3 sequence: CASSLMLLAGGLTDTQYF. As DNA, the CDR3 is TGCGCCAGCAGCTTGATGCTTCTAGCGGGAGGTTTGACAGATACGCAGTATTTT.

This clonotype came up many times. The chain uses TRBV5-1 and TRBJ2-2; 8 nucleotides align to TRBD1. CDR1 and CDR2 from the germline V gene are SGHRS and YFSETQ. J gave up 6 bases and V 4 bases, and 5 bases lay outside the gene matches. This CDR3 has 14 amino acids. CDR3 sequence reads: CASSIGQGPGELFF. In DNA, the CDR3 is TGCGCCAGCAGCATAGGACAGGGACCCGGGGAGCTGTTTTTT.

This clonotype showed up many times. DNA for the CDR3: TGTGCCAGCAGCTCCCCGGGACTCGGCTCCTACAATGAGCAGTTCTTC. Its protein product is CASSSPGLGSYNEQFF. The chain uses TRBV5-5 and TRBJ2-1, with a tentative D call TRBD2 (6 bases). The germline CDR1 and CDR2 sequences are SGHKS and YYEKEE (reference sequence). The CDR3 has 16 amino acids. Trimming removed 3 bases from V and 0 bases from J, with 13 bases in between.

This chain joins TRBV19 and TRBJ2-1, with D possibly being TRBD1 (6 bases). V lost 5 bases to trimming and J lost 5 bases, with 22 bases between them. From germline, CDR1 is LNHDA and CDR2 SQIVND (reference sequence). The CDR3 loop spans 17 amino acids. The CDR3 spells CASSAQKGQFFHNEQFF. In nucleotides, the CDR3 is TGTGCCAGTAGTGCCCAAAAAGGACAGTTCTTTCACAATGAGCAGTTCTTC.

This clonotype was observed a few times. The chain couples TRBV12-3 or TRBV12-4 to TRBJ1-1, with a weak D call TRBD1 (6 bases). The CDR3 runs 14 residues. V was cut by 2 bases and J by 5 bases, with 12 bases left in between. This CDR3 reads CASSLWGLGTEAFF. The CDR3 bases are TGTGCCAGCAGTTTATGGGGGCTGGGGACTGAAGCTTTCTTT.

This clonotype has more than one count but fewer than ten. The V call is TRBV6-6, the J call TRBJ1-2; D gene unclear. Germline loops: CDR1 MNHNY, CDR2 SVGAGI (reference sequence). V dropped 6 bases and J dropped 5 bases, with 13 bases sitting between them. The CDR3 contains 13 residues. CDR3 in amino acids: CASSHTTAYGYTF. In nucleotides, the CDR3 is TGTGCCAGCAGCCATACTACAGCTTATGGCTACACCTTC.